A single sample gave rise to the 28 T cell receptor beta chains below, sequenced in a study of OX40 agonist ivuxolimab in advanced cancers. Produced via immunoSEQ multiplex PCR; TCRdb's table is partial and in-frame only. The data hold tens of thousands of clones, with around 84% observed a single time. Specimen: CD4+ or CD8+ T cells sorted from blood, collected in a trial of the OX40 agonist ivuxolimab. The receptors originated from an adult with an advanced solid tumor such as melanoma, head and neck, liver or kidney cancer.

This clone was seen just once. In nucleotides, the CDR3 is TGTGCCAGCAGCTTAGCACCGCGAACTGAAGCTTTCTTT. Its protein product is CASSLAPRTEAFF. The chain carries TRBV7-9 and TRBJ1-1; D uncertain. V dropped 0 bases and J dropped 5 bases, with 7 bases sitting between them. The CDR3 totals 13 residues. Per the germline V gene, CDR1 is SEHNR and CDR2 is FQNEAQ (reference sequence).

The J gene is TRBJ1-3, the V gene TRBV28, with D uncertain. Trimming left V 3 bases short and J 6 bases short, with 9 bases between. From germline, CDR1 is MDHEN and CDR2 SYDVKM. The CDR3 is 13 residues long. The CDR3 sequence is CASSFGQANTIYF. CDR3 in DNA: TGTGCCAGCAGTTTTGGGCAGGCAAACACCATATATTTT.

In this sample, this clone turned up once. V gene TRBV7-9 combines with J gene TRBJ2-3; D gene uncertain. The V gene lost 1 base and the J gene lost 4 bases, with 9 bases spanning the gap. Germline CDR1 SEHNR, CDR2 FQNEAQ (reference sequence). CDR3 length: 14 amino acids. CDR3 nucleotide sequence: TGTGCCAGCAGCTTAGAAGTTAGGGCAGATACGCAGTATTTT. Its protein is CASSLEVRADTQYF.

CDR3 nucleotide sequence: TGTGCCAGCAGGTTTGGGGGGGGAAACACCGGGGAGCTGTTTTTT. Its translation: CASRFGGGNTGELFF. The gene calls are TRBV2 and TRBJ2-2, with 7 bases matching TRBD2. This CDR3 region has 15 residues. Germline trimming cut 6 bases from V and 2 bases from J; bases unmatched to any gene: 6. Germline CDR1 and CDR2: SNHLY and FYNNEI.

V usage is TRBV28 and J usage is TRBJ2-7; 7 bases agree with TRBD1. The V gene's germline CDR1 is MDHEN and CDR2 SYDVKM. The length of the CDR3 is 16 residues. Losses at the gene ends were 3 bases for V and 2 bases for J; bases not matched to a gene: 10. The CDR3, as DNA: TGTGCCAGCAGTTTTTGGCCGGGACAGAGGACCTACGAGCAGTACTTC. Translated, it gives CASSFWPGQRTYEQYF.

The chain employs TRBV28 and TRBJ2-1; no clear D gene. Germline CDR1 is MDHEN and CDR2 is SYDVKM. The length of the CDR3 is 14 residues. Trimming removed 9 bases from V and 0 bases from J, with 12 bases in between. CDR3 sequence reads: CASLRPSSYNEQFF. CDR3 sequence (DNA): TGTGCCAGTCTTAGACCTAGCTCCTACAATGAGCAGTTCTTC.

The CDR3 is CASSDRHTTDTQYF. CDR3 nucleotide sequence: TGTGCCAGCAGTGACAGACACACCACAGATACGCAGTATTTT. The V and J genes are TRBV6-4 and TRBJ2-3; D is unclear. The CDR3 spans 14 residues. The V end was cut by 2 bases, the J end by 2 bases, with 8 bases between. CDR1 and CDR2 from the germline V gene are MRHNA and SNTAGT.

The V and J genes are TRBV7-9 and TRBJ1-2, with 9 bases matching TRBD1. The CDR3 runs 18 residues. CDR1 and CDR2 (germline): SEHNR, FQNEAQ (reference sequence). Unmatched junction bases numbered 20, after V lost 5 bases and J lost 7 bases. The CDR3 DNA reads TGTGCCAGCAGCCCCAGGGTTGGGACAGGGTCGACTCACTTTGGCTACACCTTC. Translated: CASSPRVGTGSTHFGYTF.

The rearrangement joins TRBV6-5 to TRBJ1-5; D call uncertain. The CDR3 length is 15 residues. V was shortened by 2 bases and J by 0 bases, with 8 bases between the two germline ends. The germline V gene has CDR1 MNHEY and CDR2 SVGAGI. The CDR3 coding sequence is TGTGCCAGCAGTTACGGGCCTAATAGCAATCAGCCCCAGCATTTT. Protein: CASSYGPNSNQPQHF.

This clone has just one count. The chain uses TRBV7-9 and TRBJ2-3; 11 nucleotides line up with TRBD2. The length of the CDR3 is 18 residues. Germline assignment: CDR1 SEHNR and CDR2 FQNEAQ (reference sequence). V dropped 2 bases and J dropped 4; count of bases not matched to a gene: 11. The CDR3 DNA is TGTGCCAGCAGCTTAACAGGAACTAGCGGGAGCCTTGCAGATACGCAGTATTTT. Protein product: CASSLTGTSGSLADTQYF.

This clone was detected only a few times. The chain is built from TRBV7-9 and TRBJ1-3; D not resolved. The V end was cut by 4 bases, the J end by 8 bases, with 6 bases between. Looked up from germline, CDR1 is SEHNR and CDR2 is FQNEAQ (reference sequence). The CDR3 loop spans 11 amino acids. The CDR3 loop reads CASSYGDTIYF. The CDR3 DNA reads as TGTGCCAGCAGCTACGGAGACACCATATATTTT.

The chain uses TRBV19 and TRBJ2-1; 9 bases fit TRBD1. After removal of 7 bases from V and 6 bases from J, the junction contained 7 bases not matched to a gene. CDR3 length: 14 residues. Germline assignment: CDR1 LNHDA and CDR2 SQIVND (reference sequence). CDR3 sequence: CASIPRDRVNEQFF. CDR3 in DNA: TGTGCCAGTATTCCCCGGGACAGGGTCAATGAGCAGTTCTTC.

The gene calls are TRBV9 and TRBJ2-1; D is perhaps TRBD1 (5 bases). The CDR3 is 15 amino acids. V was cut by 0 bases and J by 4 bases, with 11 bases left in between. Per the germline V gene, CDR1 is SGDLS and CDR2 is YYNGEE. The CDR3 reads CASSVEQELYNEQFF. As DNA, the CDR3 is TGTGCCAGCAGCGTAGAACAGGAACTATACAATGAGCAGTTCTTC.

The chain uses TRBV9 and TRBJ2-3; TRBD2 matches at 10 bases. The length of the CDR3 is 15 residues. V was clipped by 3 bases and J by 4 bases; unmatched bases: 5. Per germline, CDR1 SGDLS and CDR2 YYNGEE. CDR3 nucleotides: TGTGCCAGCAGCGGGTCAGCGGGAGGGTCAGATACGCAGTATTTT. Its translation: CASSGSAGGSDTQYF.

The gene calls are TRBV6-6 and TRBJ2-3, with TRBD1 matching 10 bases. Germline V gives CDR1 MNHNY, CDR2 SVGAGI (reference sequence). With V trimmed by 7 bases and J by 5 bases, 9 bases remained unmatched. The CDR3 contains 15 residues. The CDR3 DNA is TGTGCCAGCACCCCGCCGGGACAGGGGCAAGATACGCAGTATTTT. Its translation is CASTPPGQGQDTQYF.

V and J are TRBV28 and TRBJ2-1, with unresolved D. V gave up 3 bases and J gave up 1 base, with 7 bases separating them. From germline, CDR1 is MDHEN and CDR2 SYDVKM. The CDR3 totals 14 residues. DNA of the CDR3: TGTGCCAGCAGTTTGGTGGGATCCTACAATGAGCAGTTCTTC. The encoded protein is CASSLVGSYNEQFF.

This rearrangement joins TRBV28 to TRBJ2-5; D may match TRBD1 or TRBD2 (5 bases each). The CDR3 is made up of 16 amino acids. CDR1 is MDHEN, CDR2 SYDVKM, per germline. Trimming left V 7 bases short and J 9 bases short, with 27 bases between. The CDR3 bases are TGTGCCAGCACCCAGGGTCGGGGCGCATATGTTGGGGCCCAGTACTTC. Translated: CASTQGRGAYVGAQYF.

This clone was detected a few times. The chain is built from TRBV6-5 and TRBJ1-2; 8 bases match TRBD1. The CDR3 contains 11 residues. The V segment lost 6 bases and the J segment 7 bases; nucleotides outside the gene matches: 1. Germline V gene sequence: CDR1 MNHEY, CDR2 SVGAGI. This CDR3 is CASRQGAGYTF. In DNA, the CDR3 is TGTGCCAGCAGGCAGGGGGCTGGCTACACCTTC.

The gene calls are TRBV14 and TRBJ1-3, with 7 bases aligning to TRBD1. CDR3 size: 16 residues. The V gene's germline CDR1 is SGHDN and CDR2 FVKESK. With 1 base clipped from V and 7 bases from J, the junction kept 10 bases outside the gene matches. DNA for the CDR3: TGTGCCAGCAGCCAAGTAGGGGGCGCGGGAAGGAACACCATATATTTT. Its translation: CASSQVGGAGRNTIYF. Complete variable domain (other parts from reference TRBV14 and TRBJ1-3): EAGVTQFPSHSVIEKGQTVTLRCDPISGHDNLYWYRRVMGKEIKFLLHFVKESKQDESGMPNNRFLAERTGGTYSTLKVQPAELEDSGVYFCASSQVGGAGRNTIYFGEGSWLTVV.

The DNA of the CDR3 is TGCGCCAGCAGCACCGGGACAGGGAATGAAAAACTGTTTTTT. Translation: CASSTGTGNEKLFF. V and J are TRBV5-1 and TRBJ1-4; TRBD1 matches at 9 bases. The germline CDR1 and CDR2 sequences are SGHRS and YFSETQ. The CDR3 extends over 14 amino acids. V was clipped by 4 bases and J by 5 bases; unmatched bases: 3.

The V call is TRBV5-6, the J call TRBJ2-7; 12 bases are a match to TRBD2. J lost 2 bases, V lost 3 bases, and 3 bases had no gene match. CDR1 is SGHDT, CDR2 YYEEEE, per germline. The CDR3 contains 15 residues. The CDR3 DNA sequence: TGTGCCAGCAGCTGGGGACTAGCGGGCACCTACGAGCAGTACTTC. Amino acid sequence: CASSWGLAGTYEQYF. The whole variable domain, filled in from reference TRBV5-6 and TRBJ2-7, reads DAGVTQSPTHLIKTRGQQVTLRCSPKSGHDTVSWYQQALGQGPQFIFQYYEEEERQRGNFPDRFSGHQFPNYSSELNVNALLLGDSALYLCASSWGLAGTYEQYFGPGTRLTVT.

This clone was detected only a few times. CDR3 protein: CAWSGTASSGANVLTF. CDR3 DNA: TGTGCCTGGAGTGGGACAGCCTCTTCTGGGGCCAACGTCCTGACTTTC. The rearrangement joins TRBV30 to TRBJ2-6; D is perhaps TRBD1 (6 bases). V was clipped by 1 base and J by 1 base, with 11 bases between them. The V gene's germline CDR1 is GTSNPN and CDR2 SVGIG (reference sequence). This CDR3 is 16 amino acids long.

V usage is TRBV6-5 and J usage is TRBJ1-6; D is uncertain. Germline loops: CDR1 MNHEY, CDR2 SVGAGI. The V and J ends lost 5 bases and 12 bases respectively, with 17 bases between them. CDR3 length: 14 amino acids. The CDR3: CASSPQPPVGPLHF. For the CDR3, the DNA is TGTGCCAGCAGTCCGCAGCCCCCGGTGGGACCCCTCCACTTT.

The chain employs TRBV7-5 and TRBJ2-3; the table gives TRBD2 as D, unverified against the DNA. TRBV7-5 corresponds to a pseudogene. CDR3 length equals 14 residues. CDR3: CARSPGLDTDTQYF. CDR3 in DNA: TGTGCCAGAAGCCCAGGACTAGACACAGATACGCAGTATTTT.

The chain carries TRBV6-6 and TRBJ2-5, with 8 bases identical to TRBD1. The V segment lost 2 bases and the J segment 2 bases; nucleotides outside the gene matches: 7. Germline lookup yields CDR1 MNHNY and CDR2 SVGAGI (reference sequence). CDR3 size: 16 residues. The chain's CDR3 is CASSYLDRVTQETQYF. The CDR3 DNA reads TGTGCCAGCAGTTACCTGGACAGGGTAACTCAAGAGACCCAGTACTTC.

This chain links TRBV27 with TRBJ2-1, with no clear D. In germline, CDR1 is MNHEY, CDR2 SMNVEV (reference sequence). V shed 4 bases and J shed 9 bases, with 10 bases lying between them. The CDR3 consists of 12 residues. The CDR3 DNA reads as TGTGCCAGCAGTTCTCGATTGGGTGAGCAGTTCTTC. This translates into CASSSRLGEQFF.

This sequence joins TRBV5-6 and TRBJ1-3; possibly TRBD1 for D (6 bases). Trimming cost V 0 bases and J 3 bases, with 10 bases left between them. In germline, CDR1 is SGHDT, CDR2 YYEEEE. The CDR3 sequence is 15 residues long. CDR3 amino acids: CASSLVGANGNTIYF. DNA of the CDR3: TGTGCCAGCAGCTTGGTGGGGGCGAATGGAAACACCATATATTTT.

V is TRBV5-4 and J is TRBJ2-5, with 7 nucleotides matching TRBD1. This CDR3 is 14 amino acids long. With 4 bases clipped from V and 4 bases from J, the junction kept 7 bases outside the gene matches. Per germline, CDR1 SGHNT and CDR2 YYREEE (reference sequence). CDR3 loop: CASSIDRVRETQYF. The CDR3 nucleotides read TGTGCCAGCAGCATCGACAGGGTGAGAGAGACCCAGTACTTC.